This TCR beta chain was recovered during a study of identical twins. The study's findings and limits: With monozygotic twins, out-of-frame TCR alpha sharing exceeded what models estimated.

Germline CDR1 and CDR2: SNHLY and FYNNEI. The germline V and J ends were trimmed by 5 bases and 1 base, with 13 bases remaining between them. CDR3 size: 15 residues. This clonotype came up many times. Its specificity is not known. Template switching supplied a universal primer site; unique molecular identifiers were carried on the cDNA. TCRdb re-called the 5' RACE reads through MiXCR, storing one row per CDR3 protein. Of 100,000 to 110,000 distinct CDR3 sequences in the sample, just under 6% were seen once. This chain joins TRBV2 and TRBJ2-3, with D perhaps given as TRBD1 or TRBD2 (6 bases each). This clonotype was obtained from a woman aged 45-65 years in good health. Sequenced input: memory T cells sorted from blood. Here the CDR3 reads CASSLGGTGTDTQYF. The CDR3 DNA reads TGTGCCAGCAGTTTAGGGGGGACTGGCACAGATACGCAGTATTTT.